The following is a TCR beta chain sequence with its context. Its antigen is not identified. The data were obtained in a study of a mutant IDH1 vaccine in newly diagnosed glioma. Background on the study: Patients got their first vaccination 4-6 weeks after radiotherapy alone, or with temozolomide cycles. Study-level findings and limits: Apparently unrelated to pseudoprogression were changes in the top peripheral T cell clonotypes.

The time point: week 23, last vaccination. With topical imiquimod, each dose of the vaccine consisted of 300 ug of mutant IDH1 20-mer peptide. Astrocytomas that were new, WHO grade 3 or 4, IDH1-mutant and ATRX-lost were present in the donors. The method was immunoSEQ multiplex PCR; TCRdb's version includes in-frame clones alone and lacks a portion of them. The sample includes about 56,000 clones, about 89% seen only once; the top ten take around 1.5%. The CDR3 sequence is 14 residues long. V was cut by 4 bases and J by 4 bases, with 16 bases left in between. CDR1 is SQVTM, CDR2 ANQGSEA, per germline. The chain employs TRBV29-1 and TRBJ1-2; D remains ambiguous. The specimen was PBMCs, collected from a glioma patient whose treatment included an IDH1 peptide vaccine. The clonotype originates from a middle-aged man with glioma. The CDR3 DNA reads as TGCAGCGTTGGTGGGGTCAGGTTCTCCTATGGCTACACCTTC. Encoded protein: CSVGGVRFSYGYTF.